This entry lists 3 T cell receptor beta chains sequenced from one sample in a study of shared clonotypes between healthy human individuals. The method was immunoSEQ multiplex PCR; TCRdb's version includes in-frame clones alone and lacks a portion of them. Of about 960,000 clones listed, 76% are singletons. The sample was memory CD4+ T cells sorted from blood. Subset: CD45RA-negative fraction. These receptors were taken from a man aged 18 to 35 in good health.

The chain carries TRBV4-3 and TRBJ1-3, with a possible D match to TRBD1 (6 bases). Trimming cost V 4 bases and J 4 bases, with 11 bases left between them. The length of the CDR3 is 14 residues. Germline V gene lookup returns CDR1 LGHNA and CDR2 YSLEER. In DNA, the CDR3 is TGCGCCAGCAGCCCCGGGACACTCGGAAACACCATATATTTT. Protein: CASSPGTLGNTIYF.

This rearrangement joins TRBV7-9 to TRBJ2-1; D is perhaps TRBD1 or TRBD2 (5 bases each). Trimming removed 4 bases at V and 5 bases at J, with 12 bases between. The CDR3 runs to 14 residues. The V gene's germline CDR1 is SEHNR and CDR2 FQNEAQ (reference sequence). CDR3 sequence: CASSSTGTNNEQFF. In DNA form, the CDR3 reads TGTGCCAGCAGCTCAACCGGGACCAACAATGAGCAGTTCTTC.

The CDR3 is CSARFVTEAFF. The CDR3, as DNA: TGCAGTGCTAGGTTCGTAACTGAAGCTTTCTTT. The rearrangement joins TRBV20-1 to TRBJ1-1; D is unclear. CDR1 is DFQATT, CDR2 SNEGSKA, per germline (reference sequence). The germline V and J ends were trimmed by 3 bases and 5 bases, with 7 bases remaining between them. The CDR3 is made up of 11 amino acids.